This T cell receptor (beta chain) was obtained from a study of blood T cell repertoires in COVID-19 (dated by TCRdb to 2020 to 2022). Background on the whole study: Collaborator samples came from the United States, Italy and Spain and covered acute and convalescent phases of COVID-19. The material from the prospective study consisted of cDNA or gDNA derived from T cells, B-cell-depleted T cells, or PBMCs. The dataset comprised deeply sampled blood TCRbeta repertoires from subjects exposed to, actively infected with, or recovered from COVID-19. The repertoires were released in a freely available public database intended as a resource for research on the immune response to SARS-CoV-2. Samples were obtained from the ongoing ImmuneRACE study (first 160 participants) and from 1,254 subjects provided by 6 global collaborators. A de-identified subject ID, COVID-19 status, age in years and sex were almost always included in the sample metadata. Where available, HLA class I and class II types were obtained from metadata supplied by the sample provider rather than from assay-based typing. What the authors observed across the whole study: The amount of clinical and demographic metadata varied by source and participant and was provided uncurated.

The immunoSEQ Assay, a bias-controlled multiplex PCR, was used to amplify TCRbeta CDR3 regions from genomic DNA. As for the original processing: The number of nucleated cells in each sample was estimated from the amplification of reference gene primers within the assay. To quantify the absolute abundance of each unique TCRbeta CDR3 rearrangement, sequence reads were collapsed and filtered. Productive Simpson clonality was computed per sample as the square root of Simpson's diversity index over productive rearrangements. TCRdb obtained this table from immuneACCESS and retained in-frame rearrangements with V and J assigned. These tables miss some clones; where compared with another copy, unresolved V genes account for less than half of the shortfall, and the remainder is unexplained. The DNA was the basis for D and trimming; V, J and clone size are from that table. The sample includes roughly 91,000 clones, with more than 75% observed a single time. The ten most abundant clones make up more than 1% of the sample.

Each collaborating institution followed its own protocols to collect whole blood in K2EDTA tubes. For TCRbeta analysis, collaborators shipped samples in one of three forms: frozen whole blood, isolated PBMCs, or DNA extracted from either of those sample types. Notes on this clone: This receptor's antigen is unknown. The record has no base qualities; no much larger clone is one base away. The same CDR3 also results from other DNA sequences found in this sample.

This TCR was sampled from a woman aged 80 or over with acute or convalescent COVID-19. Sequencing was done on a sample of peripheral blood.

CDR3 reads: CASSLGQGYEQYF. The DNA sequence reads TGTGCCAGCAGTTTAGGTCAGGGCTACGAGCAGTACTTC. The sequence links TRBV28 to TRBJ2-7, and the D gene may be TRBD1, 5 bases matching. The CDR3 runs 13 residues from the cysteine to the phenylalanine. Of the read, only the CDR3 DNA is kept; its 39 bases are in frame from base 1. Trimming removed 2 bases from V and 3 bases from J, leaving 8 bases between the germline ends. According to the germline V gene, CDR1 reads MDHEN and CDR2 reads SYDVKM.